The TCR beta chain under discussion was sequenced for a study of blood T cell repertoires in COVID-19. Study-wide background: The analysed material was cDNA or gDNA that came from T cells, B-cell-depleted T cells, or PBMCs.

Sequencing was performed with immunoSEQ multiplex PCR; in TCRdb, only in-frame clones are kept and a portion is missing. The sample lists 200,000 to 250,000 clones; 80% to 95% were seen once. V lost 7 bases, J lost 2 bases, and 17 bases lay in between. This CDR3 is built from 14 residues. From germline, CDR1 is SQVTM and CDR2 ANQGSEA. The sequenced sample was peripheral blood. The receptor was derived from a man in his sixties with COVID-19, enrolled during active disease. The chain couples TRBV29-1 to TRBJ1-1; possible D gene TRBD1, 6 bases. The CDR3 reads CSAPTGTTNTEAFF. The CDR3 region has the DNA TGCAGCGCTCCGACCGGGACAACCAACACTGAAGCTTTCTTT. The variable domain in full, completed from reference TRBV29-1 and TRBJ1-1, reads SAVISQKPSRDICQRGTSLTIQCQVDSQVTMMFWYRQQPGQSLTLIATANQGSEATYESGFVIDKFPISRPNLTFSTLTVSNMSPEDSSIYLCSAPTGTTNTEAFFGQGTRLTVV.